The entry that follows covers one T cell receptor beta chain sequence. Its specific antigen is unknown. One base away there is no much larger clone; base qualities are not given. This sample is drawn from a study of cytomegalovirus exposure and HLA in healthy donors (dated by TCRdb to about 2017). In terms of the full investigation: According to a later analysis, the 100 to 150 validation repertoires were produced on the same platform as the roughly 700 repertoires of the first cohort. To predict cytomegalovirus infection status, the study combined high-throughput TCR immunosequencing, statistical association of individual TCRs with disease status, and machine learning. The study was designed to test whether signatures of past pathogen exposure could be identified by cataloging public T cell receptors. In addition to the first cohort of approximately 670 subjects, a separate validation cohort of 120 different subjects was used.

The research as a whole found: The study gave a list of some 150 TCR beta chains associated with cytomegalovirus. The classifier was reported to diagnose cytomegalovirus status with high specificity and sensitivity in both the original and validation cohorts. The validation cohort had no HLA typing available for a later analysis, so co-occurrence within that cohort was assessed over all 130 or so repertoires. Of the cluster scores, 90% to 95% were above 0 in a later analysis, which found that TCRs clustered in the first cohort also tended to co-occur in the 95 to 150 validation repertoires. Three of the identified cytomegalovirus-associated TCR beta chains were confirmed in vitro to be specific for cytomegalovirus antigens. Most TCR sequences were observed very rarely across donors, whereas some public TCRs were present in many individuals. The authors suggested that the approach could potentially be extended to other disease states and immunological phenotypes.

The donors belonged to the validation cohort of about 110 subjects, which was separate from the approximately 610-subject first cohort. Preparation of the library involved the immunoSEQ multiplex PCR assay. Regarding the original processing steps: A statistical classification framework was built to diagnose cytomegalovirus status from the catalog of TCR beta chain sequences. TCRdb carries this immuneACCESS record with in-frame sequences only. Its versions omit some clonotypes, under half of them owing to an unresolved V gene in the studies checked, with the rest unexplained. Clone size and V and J calls were adopted from that table, with D and trimming inferred from the DNA. For this sample there are roughly 250,000 clones; about 90% appear just once. The ten largest clones take up roughly 1.2% of the sample. The sequenced sample was PBMCs. The receptor was derived from a woman aged 25-40 years in good health and CMV-seropositive.

CDR3 sequence: CASRSPPDTEAFF. The DNA sequence follows: TGTGCCAGCAGGTCGCCGCCGGACACTGAAGCTTTCTTT. The rearranged chain carries TRBV5-4 and TRBJ1-1, with no confident D gene call. V loses 5 bases of germline sequence and J loses 3 bases, and the interval between the two ends is 11 bases. CDR1 is given as SGHNT and CDR2 as YYREEE, both from the germline V gene (reference sequence). There are 13 amino acids in the CDR3, from cysteine to phenylalanine inclusive. The kept DNA is CDR3 alone, 39 bases in frame from the first base.